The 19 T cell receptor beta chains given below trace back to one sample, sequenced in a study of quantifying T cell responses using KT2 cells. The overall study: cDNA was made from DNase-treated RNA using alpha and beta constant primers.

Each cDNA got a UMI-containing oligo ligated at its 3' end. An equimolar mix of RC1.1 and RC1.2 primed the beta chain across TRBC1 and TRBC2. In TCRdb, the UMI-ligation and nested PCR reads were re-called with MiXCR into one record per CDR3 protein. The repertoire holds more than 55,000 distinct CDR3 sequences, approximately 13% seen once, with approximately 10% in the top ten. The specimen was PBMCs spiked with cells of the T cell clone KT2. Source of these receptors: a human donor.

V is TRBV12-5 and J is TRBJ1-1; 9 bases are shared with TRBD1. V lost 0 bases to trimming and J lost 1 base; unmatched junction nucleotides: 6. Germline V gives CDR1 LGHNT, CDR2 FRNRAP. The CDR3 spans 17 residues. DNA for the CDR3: TGTGCTAGTGGTTTGGTTCCTACAGGGGGCCGGAACACTGAAGCTTTCTTT. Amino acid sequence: CASGLVPTGGRNTEAFF.

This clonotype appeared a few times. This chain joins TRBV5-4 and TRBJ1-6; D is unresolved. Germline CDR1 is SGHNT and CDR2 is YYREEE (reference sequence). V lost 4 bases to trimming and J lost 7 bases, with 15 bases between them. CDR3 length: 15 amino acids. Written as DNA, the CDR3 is TGTGCCAGCAGCACCTACCCGGGGTGGAATTCACCCCTCCACTTT. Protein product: CASSTYPGWNSPLHF.

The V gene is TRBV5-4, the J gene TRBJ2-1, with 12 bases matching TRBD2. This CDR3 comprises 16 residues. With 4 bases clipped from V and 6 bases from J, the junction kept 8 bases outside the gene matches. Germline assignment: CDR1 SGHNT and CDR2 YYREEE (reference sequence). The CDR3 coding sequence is TGTGCCAGCAGCCCACCTAGCGGGGGGGCCCTCAATGAGCAGTTCTTC. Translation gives CASSPPSGGALNEQFF.

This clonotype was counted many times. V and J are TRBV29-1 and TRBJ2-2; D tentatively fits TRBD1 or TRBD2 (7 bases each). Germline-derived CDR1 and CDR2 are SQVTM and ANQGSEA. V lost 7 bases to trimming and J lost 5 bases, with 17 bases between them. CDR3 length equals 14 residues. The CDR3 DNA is TGCAGCGCGATGCCAGGGGGAGGGACCGGGGAGCTGTTTTTT. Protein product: CSAMPGGGTGELFF.

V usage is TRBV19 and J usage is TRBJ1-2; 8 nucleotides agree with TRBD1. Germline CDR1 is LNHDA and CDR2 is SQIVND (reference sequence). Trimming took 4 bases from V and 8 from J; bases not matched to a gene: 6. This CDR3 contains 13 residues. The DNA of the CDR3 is TGTGCCAGTAGTACCTCCGGACAGGGAGGCTACACCTTC. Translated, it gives CASSTSGQGGYTF.

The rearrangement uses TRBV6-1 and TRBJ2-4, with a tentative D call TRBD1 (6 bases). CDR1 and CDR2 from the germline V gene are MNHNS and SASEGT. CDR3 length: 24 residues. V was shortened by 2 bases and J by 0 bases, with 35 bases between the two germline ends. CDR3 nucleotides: TGTGCCAGCAGTGAACCCGAGTGGCCTATGGAGCTTGGGGGCCCCGAACTAGCCAAAAACATTCAGTACTTC. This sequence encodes CASSEPEWPMELGGPELAKNIQYF.

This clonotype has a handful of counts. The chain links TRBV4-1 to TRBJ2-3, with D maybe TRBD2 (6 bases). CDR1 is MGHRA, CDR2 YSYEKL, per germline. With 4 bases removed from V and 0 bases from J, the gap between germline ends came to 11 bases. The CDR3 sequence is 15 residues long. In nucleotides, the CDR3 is TGCGCCAGCAGCCGCGGGACTGCTAGCACAGATACGCAGTATTTT. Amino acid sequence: CASSRGTASTDTQYF.

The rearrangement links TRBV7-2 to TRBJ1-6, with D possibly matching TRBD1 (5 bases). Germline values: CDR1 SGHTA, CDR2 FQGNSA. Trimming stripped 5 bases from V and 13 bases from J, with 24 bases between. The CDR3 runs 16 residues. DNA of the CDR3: TGTGCCAGCAGCCACCCCTCGAGGGGCCGGGTGGTGCCCCTCCACTTT. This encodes CASSHPSRGRVVPLHF.

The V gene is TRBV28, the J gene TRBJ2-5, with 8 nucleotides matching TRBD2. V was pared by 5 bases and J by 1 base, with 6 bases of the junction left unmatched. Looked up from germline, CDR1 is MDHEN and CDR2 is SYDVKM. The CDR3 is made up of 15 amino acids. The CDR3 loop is CASSESTSVQETQYF. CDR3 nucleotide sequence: TGTGCCAGCAGTGAGTCGACTAGCGTCCAAGAGACCCAGTACTTC.

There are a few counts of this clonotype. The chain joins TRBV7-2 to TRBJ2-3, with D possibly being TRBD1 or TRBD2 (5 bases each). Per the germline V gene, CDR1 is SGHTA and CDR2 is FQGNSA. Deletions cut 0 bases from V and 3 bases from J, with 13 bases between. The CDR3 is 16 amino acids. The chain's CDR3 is CASSLAQFGGTDTQYF. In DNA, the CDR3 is TGTGCCAGCAGCTTAGCGCAATTTGGGGGTACAGATACGCAGTATTTT.

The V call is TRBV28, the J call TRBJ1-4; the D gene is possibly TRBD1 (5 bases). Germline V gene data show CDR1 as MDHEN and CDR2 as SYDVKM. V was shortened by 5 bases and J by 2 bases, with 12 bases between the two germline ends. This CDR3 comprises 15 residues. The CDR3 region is CASSALWGTNEKLFF. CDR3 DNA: TGTGCCAGCAGTGCGCTTTGGGGGACTAATGAAAAACTGTTTTTT.

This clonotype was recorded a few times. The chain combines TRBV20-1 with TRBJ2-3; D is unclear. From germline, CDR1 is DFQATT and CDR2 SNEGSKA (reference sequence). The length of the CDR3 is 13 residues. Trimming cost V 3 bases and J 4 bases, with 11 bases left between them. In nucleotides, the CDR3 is TGCAGTGCTAGTCTGACTGGGTCAGATACGCAGTATTTT. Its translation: CSASLTGSDTQYF.

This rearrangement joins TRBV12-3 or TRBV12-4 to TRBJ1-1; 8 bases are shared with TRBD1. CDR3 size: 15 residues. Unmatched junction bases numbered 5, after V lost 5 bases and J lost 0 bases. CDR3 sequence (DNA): TGTGCCAGCAGTGACAGGGGCGACGTGAACACTGAAGCTTTCTTT. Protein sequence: CASSDRGDVNTEAFF.

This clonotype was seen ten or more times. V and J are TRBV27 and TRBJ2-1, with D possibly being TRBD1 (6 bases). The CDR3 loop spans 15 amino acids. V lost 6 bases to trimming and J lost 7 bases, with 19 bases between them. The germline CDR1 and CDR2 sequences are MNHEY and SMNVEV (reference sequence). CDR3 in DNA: TGTGCCAGCAGCAATCTTGGACAGCCGCAGAATGAGCAGTTCTTC. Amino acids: CASSNLGQPQNEQFF.

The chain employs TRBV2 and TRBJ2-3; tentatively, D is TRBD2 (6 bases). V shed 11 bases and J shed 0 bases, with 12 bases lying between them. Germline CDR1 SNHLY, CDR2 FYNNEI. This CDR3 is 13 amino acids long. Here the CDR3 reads CAAVGLSTDTQYF. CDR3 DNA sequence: TGTGCCGCTGTCGGACTAAGCACAGATACGCAGTATTTT.

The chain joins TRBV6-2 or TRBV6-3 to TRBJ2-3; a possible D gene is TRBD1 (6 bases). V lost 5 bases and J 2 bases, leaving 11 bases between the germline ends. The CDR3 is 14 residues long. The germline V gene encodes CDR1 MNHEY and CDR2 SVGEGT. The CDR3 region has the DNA TGTGCCAGCAGTCGCAGGGGCCTCACAGATACGCAGTATTTT. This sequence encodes CASSRRGLTDTQYF.

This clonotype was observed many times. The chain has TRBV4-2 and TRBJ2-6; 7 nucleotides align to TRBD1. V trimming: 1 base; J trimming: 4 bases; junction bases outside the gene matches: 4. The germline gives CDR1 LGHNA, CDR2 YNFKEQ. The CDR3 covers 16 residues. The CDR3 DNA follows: TGTGCCAGCAGCCAAGCGACAGGGAGCGGGGCCAACGTCCTGACTTTC. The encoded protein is CASSQATGSGANVLTF.

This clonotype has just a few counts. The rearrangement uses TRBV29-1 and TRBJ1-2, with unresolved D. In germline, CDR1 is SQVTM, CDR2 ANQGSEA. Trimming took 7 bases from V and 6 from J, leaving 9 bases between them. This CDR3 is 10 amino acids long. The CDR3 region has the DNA TGCAGCGCCAAAACAGATGGCTACACCTTC. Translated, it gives CSAKTDGYTF.

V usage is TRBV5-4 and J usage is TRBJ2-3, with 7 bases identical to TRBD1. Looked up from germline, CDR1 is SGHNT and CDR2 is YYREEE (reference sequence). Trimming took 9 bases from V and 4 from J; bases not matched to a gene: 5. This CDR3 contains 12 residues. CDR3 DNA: TGTGCCACTCGGGACAGCGCAGATACGCAGTATTTT. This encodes CATRDSADTQYF.